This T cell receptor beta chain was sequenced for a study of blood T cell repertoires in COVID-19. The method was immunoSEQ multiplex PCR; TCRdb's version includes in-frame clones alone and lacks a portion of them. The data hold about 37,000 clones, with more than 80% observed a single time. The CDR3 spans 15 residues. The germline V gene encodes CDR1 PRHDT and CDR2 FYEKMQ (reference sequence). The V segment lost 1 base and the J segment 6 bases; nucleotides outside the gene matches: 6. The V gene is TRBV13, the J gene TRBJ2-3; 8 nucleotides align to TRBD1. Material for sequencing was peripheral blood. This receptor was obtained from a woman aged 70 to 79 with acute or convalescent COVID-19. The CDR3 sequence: CASSLAQGARDTQYF. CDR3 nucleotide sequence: TGTGCCAGCAGCTTAGCCCAGGGGGCGCGGGATACGCAGTATTTT.